This passage covers 20 T cell receptor beta chains from one sample sequenced in a study of T cell responses to AZD1222 COVID-19 vaccine. Data came from immunoSEQ multiplex PCR; TCRdb stores just in-frame clones and leaves some out. Of about 140,000 clones in the sample, approximately 90% were seen once. The input for sequencing was peripheral blood, taken 28 days after the second AZD1222 dose. The receptors derive from an adult who received the AZD1222 COVID-19 vaccine.

The chain links TRBV9 to TRBJ2-7; TRBD1 might be the D (5 bases). Looked up from germline, CDR1 is SGDLS and CDR2 is YYNGEE. V shed 1 base and J shed 5 bases, with 10 bases lying between them. This CDR3 region has 13 residues. The CDR3 nucleotides are TGTGCCAGCAGCGTACAGGGTAGGGACGAGCAGTACTTC. This codes for CASSVQGRDEQYF.

The V gene is TRBV11-2, the J gene TRBJ2-5; D may be TRBD1 or TRBD2 (5 bases each). The CDR3 totals 14 residues. V dropped 3 bases and J dropped 7 bases, with 15 bases sitting between them. Germline CDR1 is SGHAT and CDR2 is FQNNGV. CDR3 protein: CASSFGREIRTQYF. The CDR3 DNA is TGTGCCAGCAGCTTCGGCAGGGAGATACGGACCCAGTACTTC.

The V call is TRBV28, the J call TRBJ1-5, with no clear D. This CDR3 is 12 amino acids long. Germline V gene sequence: CDR1 MDHEN, CDR2 SYDVKM. Between the trimmed V and J ends, which lost 6 bases and 7 bases, there was a span of 10 bases. The CDR3 coding sequence is TGTGCCAGCAGCCCAAGTGGGCAGCCCCAGCATTTT. It specifies CASSPSGQPQHF.

The rearrangement links TRBV7-9 to TRBJ1-5, with no clear D. CDR1 and CDR2 (germline): SEHNR, FQNEAQ (reference sequence). Trimming took off 4 bases at V and 4 bases at J, with 5 bases between the two ends. The CDR3 covers 12 residues. The CDR3 spells CASSYKNQPQHF. The CDR3 DNA reads TGTGCCAGCAGCTACAAGAATCAGCCCCAGCATTTT.

This clone was seen a handful of times. The V gene is TRBV19, the J gene TRBJ1-2; 7 nucleotides align to TRBD1. After removal of 5 bases from V and 4 bases from J, the junction contained 4 bases not matched to a gene. CDR1 and CDR2 from the germline V gene are LNHDA and SQIVND (reference sequence). The CDR3 is 13 amino acids. CDR3 bases: TGTGCCAGTAGTTTCGGGACAGCCTATGGCTACACCTTC. Translated: CASSFGTAYGYTF.

This rearrangement joins TRBV28 to TRBJ1-5; TRBD1 is a possible D gene (5 bases). Germline-derived CDR1 and CDR2 are MDHEN and SYDVKM. Between the trimmed V and J ends, which lost 8 bases and 7 bases, there was a span of 21 bases. The CDR3 sequence is 15 residues long. The CDR3 DNA reads as TGTGCCAGCCGGGGGGAGGGCGGATTTGGGCAGCCCCAGCATTTT. It translates to CASRGEGGFGQPQHF.

The chain is built from TRBV28 and TRBJ1-5; D call uncertain. From germline, CDR1 is MDHEN and CDR2 SYDVKM. The V gene lost 2 bases and the J gene lost 5 bases, with 10 bases spanning the gap. CDR3 size: 14 residues. This CDR3 reads CASSLNPGYQPQHF. The CDR3 coding sequence is TGTGCCAGCAGTTTAAACCCGGGATATCAGCCCCAGCATTTT.

A few counts support this clone. The CDR3 sequence is CASSPGQGEFTEAFF. The CDR3 coding sequence is TGTGCCAGCTCACCGGGACAGGGTGAATTTACTGAAGCTTTCTTT. The chain joins TRBV18 to TRBJ1-1; 9 bases are shared with TRBD1. CDR1 is KGHSH and CDR2 is LQKENI in the germline V gene. The CDR3 runs 15 residues. The ends lost 3 bases at V and 5 bases at J; junction bases unmatched: 7.

The V and J genes are TRBV5-4 and TRBJ1-4; no reliable D call. From germline, CDR1 is SGHNT and CDR2 YYREEE (reference sequence). The CDR3 sequence is 14 residues long. The V and J ends lost 0 bases and 1 base respectively, with 4 bases between them. The CDR3 sequence is CASSLGGTNEKLFF. Here the CDR3 DNA reads TGTGCCAGCAGCTTGGGGGGAACTAATGAAAAACTGTTTTTT.

This clone was seen a single time. This sequence joins TRBV11-2 and TRBJ2-5; D remains ambiguous. The CDR3 is 13 residues long. Per germline, CDR1 SGHAT and CDR2 FQNNGV. V was shortened by 0 bases and J by 3 bases, with 5 bases between the two germline ends. In nucleotides, the CDR3 is TGTGCCAGCAGCTTAGAGGCGAAAGAGACCCAGTACTTC. The encoded protein is CASSLEAKETQYF.

The V and J genes are TRBV6-5 and TRBJ2-7; the D gene is possibly TRBD1 (5 bases). The V end was cut by 2 bases, the J end by 6 bases, with 11 bases between. Germline CDR1 MNHEY, CDR2 SVGAGI. This CDR3 region has 13 residues. The CDR3 nucleotides are TGTGCCAGCAGTTACGGACAATATAGCGAGCAGTACTTC. It codes for CASSYGQYSEQYF.

The rearrangement joins TRBV28 to TRBJ2-7, with TRBD1 matching over 7 bases. The CDR3 consists of 15 residues. Per the germline V gene, CDR1 is MDHEN and CDR2 is SYDVKM. V dropped 6 bases and J dropped 2; count of bases not matched to a gene: 10. The chain's CDR3 is CASSGARGQTYEQYF. The CDR3 region has the DNA TGTGCCAGCAGCGGGGCAAGGGGACAGACCTACGAGCAGTACTTC.

The chain uses TRBV7-3 and TRBJ1-6; D is unclear. This CDR3 has 14 amino acids. Germline-derived CDR1 and CDR2 are SGHTA and FQGTGA. The V end was cut by 4 bases, the J end by 7 bases, with 11 bases between. DNA for the CDR3: TGTGCCAGCAGCTGGACCCCCGGGAATTCACCCCTCCACTTT. Translating gives CASSWTPGNSPLHF.

The chain is built from TRBV30 and TRBJ2-7; tentatively, D is TRBD1 (5 bases). Germline loops: CDR1 GTSNPN, CDR2 SVGIG (reference sequence). The CDR3 length is 13 residues. Deletions cut 3 bases from V and 7 bases from J, with 16 bases between. Here the CDR3 reads CAWRGQVVGEQYF. For the CDR3, the DNA is TGTGCCTGGAGGGGGCAGGTGGTGGGTGAGCAGTACTTC.

CDR3 sequence (DNA): TGTGCCAGCAGTTTATGGCTGGGGGGCGAGCAGTACTTC. Amino acids: CASSLWLGGEQYF. The rearrangement joins TRBV28 to TRBJ2-7; tentative D call: TRBD2 (6 bases). V was trimmed by 0 bases and J by 6 bases, leaving 9 bases between them. The germline V gene has CDR1 MDHEN and CDR2 SYDVKM. This CDR3 is 13 amino acids long. Supplemented by reference TRBV28 and TRBJ2-7, the full variable domain reads DVKVTQSSRYLVKRTGEKVFLECVQDMDHENMFWYRQDPGLGLRLIYFSYDVKMKEKGDIPEGYSVSREKKERFSLILESASTNQTSMYLCASSLWLGGEQYFGPGTRLTVT.

The chain is built from TRBV10-3 and TRBJ2-1; a weak D match, TRBD2 (6 bases). The CDR3 loop spans 13 amino acids. The V end lost 6 bases, the J end lost 7 bases, and 13 bases lay between the germline ends. CDR1 is ENHRY, CDR2 SYGVKD, per germline. The CDR3 coding sequence is TGTGCCATCAGAGCCGGGGGAACTAATGAGCAGTTCTTC. Its translation: CAIRAGGTNEQFF.

J is TRBJ1-6 and V is TRBV7-2; D may be TRBD1 (5 bases). Germline loops: CDR1 SGHTA, CDR2 FQGNSA. V lost 5 bases to trimming and J lost 6 bases, with 14 bases between them. The CDR3 totals 15 residues. The CDR3 bases are TGTGCCAGCAGCGACGCAGGGACGAGTAATTCACCCCTCCACTTT. This gives the protein CASSDAGTSNSPLHF. The whole variable domain, remainder taken from reference TRBV7-2 and TRBJ1-6, is GAGVSQSPSNKVTEKGKDVELRCDPISGHTALYWYRQSLGQGLEFLIYFQGNSAPDKSGLPSDRFSAERTGGSVSTLTIQRTQQEDSAVYLCASSDAGTSNSPLHFGNGTRLTVT.

This clone was counted once. The J gene is TRBJ2-3, the V gene TRBV10-3, with TRBD1 matching 8 bases. The V segment lost 6 bases and the J segment 4 bases; nucleotides outside the gene matches: 3. The CDR3 is 13 residues long. Looked up from germline, CDR1 is ENHRY and CDR2 is SYGVKD. CDR3 residues: CAIRDRDPDTQYF. CDR3 nucleotide sequence: TGTGCCATCAGGGACAGGGATCCAGATACGCAGTATTTT.

This chain joins TRBV11-3 and TRBJ2-3, with D maybe TRBD2 (5 bases). The CDR3 runs to 16 residues. V gave up 1 base and J gave up 2 bases, with 13 bases separating them. Germline V gives CDR1 SGHNT, CDR2 YENEEA. CDR3 sequence reads: CASSLGDSADTDTQYF. The CDR3 coding sequence is TGTGCCAGCAGCTTAGGTGATAGCGCCGACACAGATACGCAGTATTTT.

The chain couples TRBV5-1 to TRBJ2-7; D possibly uses TRBD1 or TRBD2 (7 bases each). The CDR3 extends over 15 amino acids. Germline CDR1 and CDR2: SGHRS and YFSETQ. V was clipped by 3 bases and J by 5 bases, with 18 bases between them. The CDR3 here is CASSSRGGGWDEQYF. CDR3 sequence (DNA): TGCGCCAGCAGCTCGCGGGGAGGGGGCTGGGACGAGCAGTACTTC.